The 26 T cell receptor beta chains listed next were all sequenced from one sample in a study of cytomegalovirus exposure and HLA in healthy donors listed by TCRdb under 2017. The receptor library was made with the immunoSEQ multiplex PCR assay. The immuneACCESS repertoire file appears here via TCRdb, limited to in-frame rearrangements. These files lack a portion of the clones; in checked studies, under half of the deficit traces to unresolved V genes, and the cause of the others is not known. Present in this sample are 190,000 or so clones, approximately 84% of which were seen just once. The ten biggest clones cover about 3% of the sample. Input material: PBMCs. These receptors were taken from a woman aged 18-29 years in good health and CMV-seropositive.

V is TRBV9 and J is TRBJ1-4, with a possible D match to TRBD1 (5 bases). The CDR3 runs to 16 residues. Germline loops: CDR1 SGDLS, CDR2 YYNGEE. Trimming cost V 4 bases and J 7 bases, with 20 bases left between them. The CDR3 region is CASSLPTGVGREKLFF. CDR3 bases: TGTGCCAGCAGCCTACCTACAGGTGTTGGTCGTGAAAAACTGTTTTTT.

This clone was observed a few times. V is TRBV11-1 and J is TRBJ1-6; 8 bases are shared with TRBD1. V lost 8 bases, J lost 8 bases, and 5 bases stayed unmatched. Germline V gives CDR1 SGHAT, CDR2 FQDESV (reference sequence). The CDR3 extends over 13 amino acids. CDR3 amino acids: CASGDRGHSPLHF. The CDR3 DNA is TGTGCCAGCGGCGACAGGGGACATTCACCCCTCCACTTT.

This chain uses TRBV7-8 with TRBJ2-2; 7 nucleotides match TRBD1. The ends lost 5 bases at V and 3 bases at J; junction bases unmatched: 6. The CDR3 runs 15 residues. The germline CDR1 and CDR2 sequences are SGHVS and FQNEAQ. CDR3: CASSLRQGHTGELFF. Here the CDR3 DNA reads TGTGCCAGCAGCCTGAGACAGGGACACACCGGGGAGCTGTTTTTT.

Only one count was recorded for this clone. The chain combines TRBV6-1 with TRBJ1-5, with D unresolved. The CDR3 is 15 residues long. Trimming took 2 bases from V and 0 from J, leaving 8 bases between them. The germline CDR1 and CDR2 sequences are MNHNS and SASEGT. CDR3 nucleotides: TGTGCCAGCAGTGAATTCGGGGATAGCAATCAGCCCCAGCATTTT. Amino acid sequence: CASSEFGDSNQPQHF.

The CDR3 here is CASSFGGGGAVETQYF. The CDR3, as DNA: TGTGCCAGCAGTTTCGGCGGCGGGGGGGCAGTAGAGACCCAGTACTTC. The chain uses TRBV2 and TRBJ2-5; TRBD2 matches 9 bases. With 5 bases clipped from V and 4 bases from J, the junction kept 11 bases outside the gene matches. The CDR3 consists of 16 residues. Germline V gene lookup returns CDR1 SNHLY and CDR2 FYNNEI. Full variable domain (rest looked up from reference TRBV2 and TRBJ2-5): EPEVTQTPSHQVTQMGQEVILRCVPISNHLYFYWYRQILGQKVEFLVSFYNNEISEKSEIFDDQFSVERPDGSNFTLKIRSTKLEDSAMYFCASSFGGGGAVETQYFGPGTRLLVL.

The chain links TRBV5-4 to TRBJ1-2, with D tentatively TRBD1 (5 bases). Germline lookup yields CDR1 SGHNT and CDR2 YYREEE (reference sequence). Trimming took 0 bases from V and 8 from J, leaving 14 bases between them. CDR3 length: 14 amino acids. CDR3 amino acids: CASSLADMRGGYTF. CDR3 nucleotide sequence: TGTGCCAGCAGCTTGGCGGACATGAGAGGCGGCTACACCTTC.

The J gene is TRBJ1-6, the V gene TRBV9; D not certain. Germline V gene lookup returns CDR1 SGDLS and CDR2 YYNGEE. The CDR3 totals 14 residues. V lost 4 bases and J lost 7, with 12 bases in between. The CDR3 here is CASSPEISNSPLHF. DNA for the CDR3: TGTGCCAGCAGCCCGGAGATCTCAAATTCACCCCTCCACTTT.

The chain joins TRBV5-1 to TRBJ1-6; perhaps TRBD1 as D (5 bases). CDR1 is SGHRS, CDR2 YFSETQ, per germline. The length of the CDR3 is 14 residues. V lost 2 bases to trimming and J lost 7 bases, with 10 bases between them. The CDR3 region is CASSLGGANSPLHF. DNA of the CDR3: TGCGCCAGCAGCTTAGGAGGGGCGAATTCACCCCTCCACTTT.

The genes are TRBV5-5 and TRBJ2-5; unclear D gene. CDR3 length: 14 residues. The germline gives CDR1 SGHKS, CDR2 YYEKEE (reference sequence). Trimming shortened V by 0 bases and J by 2 bases, and 8 bases separated the two germline ends. The CDR3 here is CASSLAQIQETQYF. CDR3 in DNA: TGTGCCAGCAGCTTGGCCCAGATACAAGAGACCCAGTACTTC.

J is TRBJ2-7 and V is TRBV6-5, with TRBD1 as a possible D gene (6 bases). CDR3 length: 15 residues. Germline values: CDR1 MNHEY, CDR2 SVGAGI. Between the trimmed V and J ends, which lost 1 base and 4 bases, there was a span of 14 bases. In DNA form, the CDR3 reads TGTGCCAGCAGTTACTTTCCGACAGGCTTTTACGAGCAGTACTTC. Amino acids: CASSYFPTGFYEQYF.

The CDR3 here is CASSLSRSQPQHF. The CDR3 nucleotides are TGTGCCAGCAGCTTGAGTCGCAGTCAGCCCCAGCATTTT. The chain employs TRBV5-6 and TRBJ1-5; D not resolved. The V end lost 1 base, the J end lost 6 bases, and 8 bases lay between the germline ends. The germline CDR1 and CDR2 sequences are SGHDT and YYEEEE. The CDR3 contains 13 residues.

In this sample, this clone is medium-sized (0.01 to 0.1%). The V and J genes are TRBV7-2 and TRBJ2-7; 8 nucleotides match TRBD2. The trim removed 5 bases at V and 4 bases at J, leaving 10 bases unmatched. The CDR3 extends over 15 amino acids. Germline-derived CDR1 and CDR2 are SGHTA and FQGNSA. In nucleotides, the CDR3 is TGTGCCAGCAGCCTGGAGCGGGGGTCCTTTTACGAGCAGTACTTC. It encodes CASSLERGSFYEQYF.

The gene calls are TRBV5-1 and TRBJ1-2, with TRBD1 as a possible D gene (5 bases). The CDR3 is made up of 15 amino acids. CDR1 is SGHRS, CDR2 YFSETQ, per germline. The V end was cut by 3 bases, the J end by 6 bases, with 18 bases between. The CDR3 region is CASSSNQGYEDGYTF. CDR3 nucleotides: TGCGCCAGCAGCTCGAATCAGGGCTATGAAGATGGCTACACCTTC.

The chain joins TRBV4-1 to TRBJ1-2; D is ambiguous. The CDR3 sequence is 15 residues long. Trimming removed 0 bases from V and 4 bases from J, with 12 bases in between. Germline V gene lookup returns CDR1 MGHRA and CDR2 YSYEKL. As DNA, the CDR3 is TGCGCCAGCAGCCAAGATCCAGGCACCACCTATGGCTACACCTTC. Amino acids: CASSQDPGTTYGYTF.

This sequence joins TRBV7-2 and TRBJ2-7, with 7 bases identical to TRBD1. This CDR3 is built from 14 residues. Looked up from germline, CDR1 is SGHTA and CDR2 is FQGNSA. V was pared by 5 bases and J by 4 bases, with 8 bases of the junction left unmatched. CDR3 nucleotides: TGTGCCAGCAGCGAGACAGGGAATGTATACGAGCAGTACTTC. Residues: CASSETGNVYEQYF.

The chain employs TRBV7-8 and TRBJ2-2; D gene uncertain. The CDR3 runs 12 residues. Per germline, CDR1 SGHVS and CDR2 FQNEAQ. V was trimmed by 3 bases and J by 5 bases, leaving 4 bases between them. This CDR3 reads CASSFPTGELFF. DNA for the CDR3: TGTGCCAGCAGCTTCCCGACCGGGGAGCTGTTTTTT.

This chain uses TRBV18 with TRBJ2-7; 7 positions agree with TRBD1. Germline CDR1 is KGHSH and CDR2 is LQKENI. The trim removed 4 bases at V and 5 bases at J, leaving 11 bases unmatched. The CDR3 loop spans 15 amino acids. In nucleotides, the CDR3 is TGTGCCAGCTCACGTGACGAGACAGGGATTAACGAGCAGTACTTC. Translated: CASSRDETGINEQYF.

The V gene is TRBV6-5, the J gene TRBJ2-7; the D gene is possibly TRBD1 (7 bases). The CDR3 is 12 residues long. The V end lost 8 bases, the J end lost 6 bases, and 14 bases lay between the germline ends. CDR1 and CDR2 (germline): MNHEY, SVGAGI. The CDR3 loop is CASGLTGAEQYF. In DNA, the CDR3 is TGTGCCAGCGGACTAACAGGGGCCGAGCAGTACTTC.

The chain has TRBV7-8 and TRBJ2-7; D is perhaps TRBD2 (6 bases). V lost 5 bases and J 3 bases, leaving 8 bases between the germline ends. Per germline, CDR1 SGHVS and CDR2 FQNEAQ. This CDR3 has 12 amino acids. The CDR3 sequence: CASSATSYEQYF. DNA for the CDR3: TGTGCCAGCAGCGCGACTAGCTACGAGCAGTACTTC. The full variable domain, rest sourced from reference TRBV7-8 and TRBJ2-7, is GAGVSQSPRYKVAKRGQDVALRCDPISGHVSLFWYQQALGQGPEFLTYFQNEAQLDKSGLPSDRFFAERPEGSVSTLKIQRTQQEDSAVYLCASSATSYEQYFGPGTRLTVT.

For the CDR3, the DNA is TGTGCCAGCAGCTTAGCACCGGGGACAACCAACACCGGGGAGCTGTTTTTT. As protein: CASSLAPGTTNTGELFF. This chain links TRBV7-8 with TRBJ2-2; weak D call: TRBD1 (6 bases). This CDR3 spans 17 amino acids. V gave up 0 bases and J gave up 2 bases, with 13 bases separating them. Germline CDR1 SGHVS, CDR2 FQNEAQ.

J is TRBJ2-1 and V is TRBV5-1, with 8 positions matching TRBD1. Per the germline V gene, CDR1 is SGHRS and CDR2 is YFSETQ. V shed 5 bases, J shed 7 bases, and the junction held 8 bases outside the gene matches. The CDR3 sequence is 14 residues long. The CDR3 DNA reads TGCGCCAGCAGACCACACAGGGGGAAAAATGAGCAGTTCTTC. Protein: CASRPHRGKNEQFF.

The J gene is TRBJ2-3, the V gene TRBV29-1; 7 bases are shared with TRBD1. Per germline, CDR1 SQVTM and CDR2 ANQGSEA. Trimming took 4 bases from V and 2 from J; bases not matched to a gene: 9. The CDR3 extends over 15 amino acids. The CDR3 reads CSVVGSQGNTDTQYF. In DNA, the CDR3 is TGCAGCGTTGTTGGGTCACAGGGGAACACAGATACGCAGTATTTT.

The chain carries TRBV6-6 and TRBJ1-1; D not resolved. Germline CDR1 MNHNY, CDR2 SVGAGI (reference sequence). The CDR3 is 11 amino acids. Deletions cut 0 bases from V and 10 bases from J, with 6 bases between. CDR3 in amino acids: CASSYSRRAFF. The DNA for the CDR3 is TGTGCCAGCAGTTACTCGAGAAGAGCTTTCTTT.

A few counts support this clone. The chain couples TRBV9 to TRBJ2-7, with 11 positions matching TRBD1. The CDR3 runs to 14 residues. In germline, CDR1 is SGDLS, CDR2 YYNGEE. V trimming: 4 bases; J trimming: 5 bases; junction bases outside the gene matches: 5. CDR3 protein: CASSSGQGAHEQYF. CDR3 in DNA: TGTGCCAGCAGCAGTGGACAGGGGGCCCACGAGCAGTACTTC.

The V and J genes are TRBV19 and TRBJ2-3; TRBD2 is a possible D gene (5 bases). Germline V lookup: CDR1 LNHDA, CDR2 SQIVND (reference sequence). CDR3 length: 14 amino acids. The V end was cut by 7 bases, the J end by 2 bases, with 13 bases between. This CDR3 is CASNRAGPTDTQYF. The CDR3 nucleotides are TGTGCCAGTAATCGGGCGGGCCCCACAGATACGCAGTATTTT.

The chain is built from TRBV6-5 and TRBJ1-5, with TRBD1 matching over 10 bases. Trimming cost V 6 bases and J 3 bases; bases outside gene matches: 5. The germline V gene has CDR1 MNHEY and CDR2 SVGAGI. CDR3 size: 15 residues. Here the CDR3 reads CASRSGTGANQPQHF. Here the CDR3 DNA reads TGTGCCAGCAGGTCGGGGACAGGGGCCAATCAGCCCCAGCATTTT.